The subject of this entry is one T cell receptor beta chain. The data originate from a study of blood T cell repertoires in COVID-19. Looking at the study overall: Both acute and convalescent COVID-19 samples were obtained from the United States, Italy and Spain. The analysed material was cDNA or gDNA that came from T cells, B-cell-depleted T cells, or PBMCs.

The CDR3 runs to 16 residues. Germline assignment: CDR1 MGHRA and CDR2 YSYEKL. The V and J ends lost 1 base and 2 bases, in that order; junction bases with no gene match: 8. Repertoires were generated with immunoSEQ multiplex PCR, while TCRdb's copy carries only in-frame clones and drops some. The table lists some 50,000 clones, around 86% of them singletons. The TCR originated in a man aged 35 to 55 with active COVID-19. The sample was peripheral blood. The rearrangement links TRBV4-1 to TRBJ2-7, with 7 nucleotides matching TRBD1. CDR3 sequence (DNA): TGCGCCAGCAGCCAAGGGGACAGATATACAACCTACGAGCAGTACTTC. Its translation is CASSQGDRYTTYEQYF.